This entry lists 15 T cell receptor beta chains sequenced from one sample in a study of blood T cells in healthy people across ages. Primed by a sample-barcoded 5' primer and a J-beta primer mix, a second PCR proceeded for 7 to 11 cycles. Each CDR3 protein is one row after TCRdb ran MiXCR on the 5' RACE reads. The sample has about 970,000 distinct CDR3 sequences, approximately 50% seen once. The sample taken for sequencing was blood. These receptors were taken from a woman aged 60-75 years in good health.

This chain joins TRBV20-1 and TRBJ2-4, with 9 nucleotides matching TRBD1. Judging by the DNA end, TRBJ2-7 fits better; the J call may be wrong. This CDR3 region has 15 residues. The germline CDR1 and CDR2 sequences are DFQATT and SNEGSKA (reference sequence). CDR3: CSARGGTGLPHEQYF. In DNA, the CDR3 is TGCAGTGCTAGAGGGGGGACAGGGCTCCCCCACGAGCAGTACTTC.

The chain has TRBV6-2 or TRBV6-3 and TRBJ2-3; the match to TRBD2 covers 9 bases. V gave up 6 bases and J gave up 5 bases; unmatched junction bases: 18. This CDR3 is built from 18 residues. From germline, CDR1 is MNHEY and CDR2 SVGEGT. CDR3 sequence: CASSLQGRGLAERDTQYF. CDR3 nucleotides: TGTGCCAGCAGCCTACAGGGCCGGGGACTAGCCGAACGAGATACGCAGTATTTT.

This clonotype has a handful of counts. The V call is TRBV7-2, the J call TRBJ2-1, with TRBD2 matching over 11 bases. The CDR3 is 15 residues long. Looked up from germline, CDR1 is SGHTA and CDR2 is FQGNSA. Trimming at V came to 5 bases and at J to 10 bases, leaving 10 bases not matched to a gene. The CDR3 DNA reads TGTGCCAGCAGCACGCAATCCGGGACTAGCGGCGAGCAGTTCTTC. Translating gives CASSTQSGTSGEQFF.

This chain uses TRBV7-6 with TRBJ2-7, with D maybe TRBD1 (6 bases). Deletions cut 5 bases from V and 6 bases from J, with 20 bases between. The CDR3 covers 15 residues. Germline V gene lookup returns CDR1 SGHVS and CDR2 FNYEAQ. CDR3 DNA sequence: TGTGCCAGCAGCCCATCCTCGGGACAACCTCGCGAGCAGTACTTC. It codes for CASSPSSGQPREQYF.

This clonotype was counted between two and nine times. This chain connects TRBV20-1 to TRBJ2-7; no clear D. Germline-derived CDR1 and CDR2 are DFQATT and SNEGSKA (reference sequence). The CDR3 consists of 14 residues. Trimming stripped 3 bases from V and 0 bases from J, with 12 bases between. CDR3 DNA: TGCAGTGCTAGCCCCGCCCTGATCTCCTACGAGCAGTACTTC. It codes for CSASPALISYEQYF.

This clonotype was seen only a few times. This sequence joins TRBV6-5 and TRBJ2-4; possibly TRBD2 for D (5 bases). CDR3 size: 10 residues. Trimming cost V 10 bases and J 13 bases, with 14 bases left between them. Per the germline V gene, CDR1 is MNHEY and CDR2 is SVGAGI. The CDR3 loop is CATGSAAQYF. In nucleotides, the CDR3 is TGTGCCACTGGGAGCGCCGCCCAGTACTTC.

The J gene is TRBJ1-1, the V gene TRBV25-1, with D unresolved. Germline V gene lookup returns CDR1 MGHDK and CDR2 SYGVNS. V lost 5 bases to trimming and J lost 2 bases, with 9 bases between them. The CDR3 spans 13 residues. CDR3 amino acids: CASSLGFNTEAFF. CDR3 nucleotides: TGTGCCAGCAGTCTGGGCTTTAACACTGAAGCTTTCTTT.

The V call is TRBV9, the J call TRBJ2-1; D may be TRBD2 (6 bases). Germline CDR1 reads SGDLS; CDR2 reads YYNGEE. CDR3 length equals 16 residues. V was clipped by 6 bases and J by 4 bases, with 20 bases between them. As DNA, the CDR3 is TGTGCCAGCACGCGGGGTGTCCTAGGGCCTTACAATGAGCAGTTCTTC. Amino acids: CASTRGVLGPYNEQFF.

This clonotype was seen more than once but under ten times. This chain uses TRBV15 with TRBJ2-1; 9 nucleotides align to TRBD1. Trimming cost V 8 bases and J 3 bases; bases outside gene matches: 8. From germline, CDR1 is LNHNV and CDR2 YYDKDF (reference sequence). The CDR3 is 15 amino acids. Here the CDR3 DNA reads TGTGCCACCCGCCTCCGGACAGGGGTCTACAATGAGCAGTTCTTC. This codes for CATRLRTGVYNEQFF.

The rearrangement uses TRBV10-3 and TRBJ2-3; TRBD2 matches at 12 bases. The CDR3 totals 18 residues. Germline assignment: CDR1 ENHRY and CDR2 SYGVKD. With V trimmed by 0 bases and J by 4 bases, 8 bases remained unmatched. In DNA form, the CDR3 reads TGTGCCATCAGTGAGTCCTGGACTAGCGGGACCAAGGCAGATACGCAGTATTTT. Translating it yields CAISESWTSGTKADTQYF.

This sequence joins TRBV6-2 or TRBV6-3 and TRBJ2-5; TRBD1 matches 7 bases. The assigned J gene may be wrong: the sequence end matches TRBJ2-7 better. CDR1 MNHEY and CDR2 SVGEGT come from the germline V gene. CDR3 length equals 16 residues. CDR3 in DNA: TGTGCCAGCAGTTACTCGACAGGGTTCAAGAACTACGAGCAGTACTTC. Its protein is CASSYSTGFKNYEQYF.

In this sample, this clonotype turned up a few times. The rearrangement links TRBV3-1 to TRBJ2-5; the D is unclear. Germline-derived CDR1 and CDR2 are LGHDT and YNNKEL (reference sequence). CDR3 length: 13 amino acids. Between the trimmed V and J ends, which lost 1 base and 5 bases, there was a span of 8 bases. The CDR3 nucleotides read TGTGCCAGCAGCCAAGCAGGATGGGAGACCCAGTACTTC. It translates to CASSQAGWETQYF.

This clonotype came up a few times. The gene calls are TRBV4-1 and TRBJ2-5; D is uncertain. V gave up 0 bases and J gave up 5 bases, with 22 bases separating them. Germline CDR1 reads MGHRA; CDR2 reads YSYEKL. The CDR3 covers 18 residues. The CDR3 DNA is TGCGCCAGCAGCCAAGAATTGCCGTCAACCATCGCCGGGGAGACCCAGTACTTC. Translating it yields CASSQELPSTIAGETQYF.

This chain connects TRBV29-1 to TRBJ2-7, with 9 bases aligning to TRBD2. Losses at the gene ends were 5 bases for V and 2 bases for J; bases not matched to a gene: 4. Germline V gives CDR1 SQVTM, CDR2 ANQGSEA. CDR3 length: 13 amino acids. The CDR3 sequence: CSVTLAGTYEQYF. The CDR3 nucleotides are TGCAGCGTTACCCTAGCGGGGACCTACGAGCAGTACTTC.

V gene TRBV18 combines with J gene TRBJ1-4, with 7 bases identical to TRBD1. V was clipped by 2 bases and J by 10 bases; unmatched bases: 7. CDR1 and CDR2 (germline): KGHSH, LQKENI. CDR3 length equals 14 residues. The CDR3 nucleotides read TGTGCCAGCTCACCAGATGTTGGGGACAGAAAACTGTTTTTT. Encoded protein: CASSPDVGDRKLFF.